What follows describes a single T cell receptor (beta chain). Its antigen remains unknown. The data were taken from a study of spatial heterogeneity in lung cancer. Study-wide points: Resection saw ubiquitous expanded tumor TCRs appear in blood more than follow-up did.

The time point was: sample taken at primary tumor resection. In each case, whole RNA from tumor, nontumor lung or frozen PBMC was sequenced unsorted. The donors, 70 or so patients with untreated early-stage non-small cell lung cancer, provided the samples. Every individual TCR cDNA molecule carried its own unique molecular identifier, which allowed correction of PCR and sequencing errors. One entry per CDR3 protein results from TCRdb running MiXCR on the 5' RACE reads. The top ten hold under 7.5% of the sample, which has tens of thousands of distinct CDR3 sequences, about 14% seen once. The starting material was PBMCs, obtained at surgery. The sequence came from a male donor with early-stage non-small cell lung cancer.

In DNA, the CDR3 is TGTGCCAGCGGGACCGGCCTTAGCAATCAGCCCCAGCATTTT. Translated: CASGTGLSNQPQHF. The V gene is TRBV19, the J gene TRBJ1-5, with D possibly TRBD1 on 5 matching bases. In germline, CDR1 is LNHDA, CDR2 SQIVND (reference sequence). Trimming removed 9 bases from V and 0 bases from J, with 12 bases in between. CDR3 size: 14 residues.